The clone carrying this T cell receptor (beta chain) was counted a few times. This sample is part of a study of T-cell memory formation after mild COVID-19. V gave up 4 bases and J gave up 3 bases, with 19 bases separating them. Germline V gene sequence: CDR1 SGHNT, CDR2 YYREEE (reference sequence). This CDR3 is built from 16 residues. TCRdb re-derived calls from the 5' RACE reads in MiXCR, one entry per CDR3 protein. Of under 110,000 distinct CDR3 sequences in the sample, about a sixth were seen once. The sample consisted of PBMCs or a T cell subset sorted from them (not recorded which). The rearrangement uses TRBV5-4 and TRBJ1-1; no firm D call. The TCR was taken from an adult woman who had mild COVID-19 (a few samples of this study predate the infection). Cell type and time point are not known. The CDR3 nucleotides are TGTGCCAGCAGCCTGGCCGGACGGCTCGACGACACTGAAGCTTTCTTT. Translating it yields CASSLAGRLDDTEAFF.